This T cell receptor (beta chain) was found in a study of technical replicates of blood from a handful of donors. Sequencing was performed with immunoSEQ multiplex PCR; in TCRdb, only in-frame clones are kept and a portion is missing. This repertoire shows around 95,000 clones, approximately 96% found once; its top ten account for roughly 0.24%. Trimming at V came to 4 bases and at J to 1 base, leaving 15 bases not matched to a gene. CDR1 is SQVTM and CDR2 is ANQGSEA in the germline V gene. There are 18 residues in the CDR3. The sample taken for sequencing was T cells isolated from PBMCs. The V gene is TRBV29-1, the J gene TRBJ2-7, with TRBD2 matching over 11 bases. The TCR originated in a human donor in good health. Here the CDR3 reads CSVVGTSGSNFISYEQYF. Here the CDR3 DNA reads TGCAGCGTTGTCGGGACTAGCGGATCTAATTTCATTTCCTACGAGCAGTACTTC.